One and the same sample provided the 17 T cell receptor beta chains below, sequenced in a study of cytomegalovirus exposure and HLA in healthy donors (dated by TCRdb to the late 2010s). Library preparation used the immunoSEQ multiplex PCR assay. The multiplex PCR relied on a mix of 60 forward primers for TCR Vbeta segments and 13 reverse primers for TCR Jbeta segments. The immuneACCESS repertoire file appears here via TCRdb, limited to in-frame rearrangements. These files lack a portion of the clones; in checked studies, under half of the deficit traces to unresolved V genes, and the cause of the others is not known. This sample has about 120,000 clones in its table, and around 74% of those were observed once. The ten largest clones capture about 30% of the sample. The sequenced material came from PBMCs. The receptors derive from a man aged 55 to 70 in good health and CMV-seropositive.

The rearrangement uses TRBV30 and TRBJ2-2; 9 nucleotides agree with TRBD1. This CDR3 spans 12 amino acids. Germline V gene data show CDR1 as GTSNPN and CDR2 as SVGIG (reference sequence). This chain's CDR3 is CAWGQGTGELFF. In nucleotides, the CDR3 is TGTGCTTGGGGACAGGGTACCGGGGAGCTGTTTTTT.

The sample holds one count of this clone. The chain recombines TRBV18 with TRBJ2-7; 7 bases agree with TRBD1. The CDR3 runs 14 residues. Germline V gene sequence: CDR1 KGHSH, CDR2 LQKENI. V was clipped by 5 bases and J by 4 bases; unmatched bases: 8. The CDR3 reads CASSSSTGRYEQYF. In nucleotides, the CDR3 is TGTGCCAGCTCATCTTCGACAGGGCGATACGAGCAGTACTTC.

This clone was recorded a few times. The chain uses TRBV28 and TRBJ2-7; 9 bases map to TRBD1. CDR1 is MDHEN and CDR2 is SYDVKM in the germline V gene. Trimming removed 4 bases from V and 1 base from J; junction bases left unmatched: 5. CDR3 length: 15 amino acids. CDR3 in DNA: TGTGCCAGCAGTTCTCCGGGGACAGGGTCCTACGAGCAGTACTTC. It translates to CASSSPGTGSYEQYF.

The rearrangement joins TRBV9 to TRBJ1-1; a weak D match, TRBD1 (5 bases). Per germline, CDR1 SGDLS and CDR2 YYNGEE. Trimming shortened V by 0 bases and J by 0 bases, and 9 bases separated the two germline ends. The CDR3 runs 15 residues. This chain's CDR3 is CASSVGGGMNTEAFF. DNA of the CDR3: TGTGCCAGCAGCGTAGGCGGGGGGATGAACACTGAAGCTTTCTTT. The whole variable domain, remainder taken from reference TRBV9 and TRBJ1-1, is DSGVTQTPKHLITATGQRVTLRCSPRSGDLSVYWYQQSLDQGLQFLIQYYNGEERAKGNILERFSAQQFPDLHSELNLSSLELGDSALYFCASSVGGGMNTEAFFGQGTRLTVV.

The chain joins TRBV28 to TRBJ1-5; 8 bases are shared with TRBD1. The CDR3 loop spans 19 amino acids. The germline gives CDR1 MDHEN, CDR2 SYDVKM. The V segment lost 7 bases and the J segment 2 bases; nucleotides outside the gene matches: 19. The CDR3 spells CASIPRAGGAKRGNQPQHF. The CDR3 nucleotides read TGTGCCAGCATCCCCAGGGCAGGGGGCGCGAAGAGAGGCAATCAGCCCCAGCATTTT.

The chain recombines TRBV7-3 with TRBJ2-5; a possible D gene is TRBD2 (7 bases). The CDR3 contains 15 residues. V was shortened by 7 bases and J by 5 bases, with 20 bases between the two germline ends. Germline assignment: CDR1 SGHTA and CDR2 FQGTGA. The CDR3 sequence: CASTTSRGGQETQYF. The CDR3 bases are TGTGCCAGCACGACGTCTAGGGGGGGTCAGGAGACCCAGTACTTC.

This clone has a single count. The V call is TRBV27, the J call TRBJ1-5; the D gene is possibly TRBD1 (5 bases). CDR1 is MNHEY, CDR2 SMNVEV, per germline (reference sequence). The CDR3 consists of 13 residues. The germline V and J ends were trimmed by 3 bases and 9 bases, with 12 bases remaining between them. The CDR3 region has the DNA TGTGCCAGCAGTTTTGAGCCAGGGTTGCCCCAGCATTTT. Its translation is CASSFEPGLPQHF.

The chain is built from TRBV6-4 and TRBJ2-2; TRBD2 aligns across 11 bases. This CDR3 region has 15 residues. The germline gives CDR1 MRHNA, CDR2 SNTAGT. Trimming took 7 bases from V and 5 from J; bases not matched to a gene: 6. The CDR3 DNA reads as TGTGCCAGCACCCCTAGCGGGGGGAGTACCGGGGAGCTGTTTTTT. Its translation: CASTPSGGSTGELFF.

This clone has more than one count but fewer than ten. V usage is TRBV9 and J usage is TRBJ2-4; 8 nucleotides match TRBD2. The CDR3 covers 14 residues. Trimming removed 0 bases from V and 8 bases from J; junction bases left unmatched: 4. The germline gives CDR1 SGDLS, CDR2 YYNGEE. The CDR3, as DNA: TGTGCCAGCAGCGTAGAAAGCGGGGGATACATTCAGTACTTC. It yields the protein CASSVESGGYIQYF.

The chain employs TRBV6-5 and TRBJ2-7; 9 nucleotides line up with TRBD2. The CDR3 has 15 residues. Germline CDR1 reads MNHEY; CDR2 reads SVGAGI. V was clipped by 0 bases and J by 6 bases; unmatched bases: 6. CDR3 coding DNA: TGTGCCAGCAGTTACTCGGCGGGAGGGCGTCTCGAGCAGTACTTC. Its protein product is CASSYSAGGRLEQYF.

The chain has TRBV7-8 and TRBJ2-2; a possible D gene is TRBD2 (6 bases). Germline CDR1 SGHVS, CDR2 FQNEAQ. V lost 2 bases to trimming and J lost 0 bases, with 19 bases between them. The CDR3 has 19 residues. The CDR3 sequence: CASSLRSRQPGANTGELFF. Written as DNA, the CDR3 is TGTGCCAGCAGCTTACGATCTCGGCAGCCGGGGGCGAACACCGGGGAGCTGTTTTTT. The full variable domain, its missing parts supplied by reference TRBV7-8 and TRBJ2-2, is GAGVSQSPRYKVAKRGQDVALRCDPISGHVSLFWYQQALGQGPEFLTYFQNEAQLDKSGLPSDRFFAERPEGSVSTLKIQRTQQEDSAVYLCASSLRSRQPGANTGELFFGEGSRLTVL.

This clone was seen only a few times. V usage is TRBV4-2 and J usage is TRBJ1-3; no firm D call. The CDR3 is made up of 16 amino acids. Looked up from germline, CDR1 is LGHNA and CDR2 is YNFKEQ. Trimming removed 0 bases from V and 0 bases from J, with 9 bases in between. The CDR3 reads CASSQDFGSSGNTIYF. CDR3 nucleotides: TGTGCCAGCAGCCAAGATTTCGGTTCCTCTGGAAACACCATATATTTT.

The chain joins TRBV30 to TRBJ2-1, with D perhaps matching TRBD2 (6 bases). Germline V gene sequence: CDR1 GTSNPN, CDR2 SVGIG (reference sequence). The CDR3 totals 14 residues. Trimming took off 0 bases at V and 4 bases at J, with 10 bases between the two ends. The CDR3 DNA is TGTGCCTGGAGTGTGGAGGGACGATACAATGAGCAGTTCTTC. It is translated as CAWSVEGRYNEQFF.

The chain joins TRBV2 to TRBJ1-5; 7 bases map to TRBD1. CDR3 length: 15 residues. From germline, CDR1 is SNHLY and CDR2 FYNNEI. Trimming cost V 6 bases and J 2 bases; bases outside gene matches: 7. DNA for the CDR3: TGTGCCAGCAGCCCGACAGGGAATGGCAATCAGCCCCAGCATTTT. Translation gives CASSPTGNGNQPQHF.

This clone was seen more than once but under ten times. The chain is built from TRBV5-1 and TRBJ2-1, with 11 bases matching TRBD1. V was clipped by 7 bases and J by 6 bases; unmatched bases: 6. The CDR3 totals 14 residues. Germline values: CDR1 SGHRS, CDR2 YFSETQ. CDR3: CASAHGTGGNEQFF. In DNA form, the CDR3 reads TGCGCCAGCGCGCACGGGACAGGGGGCAATGAGCAGTTCTTC.

The J gene is TRBJ1-1, the V gene TRBV2; D is uncertain. Germline CDR1 and CDR2: SNHLY and FYNNEI. The CDR3 covers 15 residues. Trimming left V 6 bases short and J 1 base short, with 15 bases between. The CDR3 DNA reads as TGTGCCAGCAGGACTCCCAGGAGGCGGAACACTGAAGCTTTCTTT. Translating gives CASRTPRRRNTEAFF.

The chain is built from TRBV18 and TRBJ1-1; 8 positions match TRBD1. This CDR3 has 14 residues. Germline values: CDR1 KGHSH, CDR2 LQKENI. With V trimmed by 3 bases and J by 3 bases, 3 bases remained unmatched. The CDR3 region has the DNA TGTGCCAGCTCACCGCCAGGGGGCTACACTGAAGCTTTCTTT. Protein product: CASSPPGGYTEAFF.